This T cell receptor (beta chain) was captured by sequencing in a study of CD8+ T cells in alopecia areata. V shed 6 bases, J shed 5 bases, and the junction held 5 bases outside the gene matches. Germline V gene lookup returns CDR1 NSQYPW and CDR2 LRSPGD (reference sequence). CDR3 length equals 14 residues. RNA was extracted and reverse transcribed into cDNA as the sequencing template. Sequencing used immunoSEQ multiplex PCR; TCRdb keeps in-frame clones, though not all of them. The sample gives around 100,000 clones, none seen only once, and the top ten clones hold around 19%. This clone was seen a few times. Any gene name here is a mouse gene name. With the read ending 4 residues before the CDR3 end, the germline J gene is used to fill in that end. This sample also contains other DNA sequences that code for the same CDR3.

The sample taken for sequencing was lesional skin. This receptor was taken from a C3H/HeJ mouse with alopecia areata. Strain MHC haplotype: H2-k. The chain uses TRBV1 and TRBJ2-2, with 8 bases identical to TRBD1. The CDR3 reads CTCSDRGRTGQLYF. CDR3 DNA, as far as it was read: TGCACCTGCAGCGACAGGGGCCGGACCGGG.